This is a list of T cell receptor beta chains from one sample in a study of T cell responses to AZD1222 COVID-19 vaccine. Data came from immunoSEQ multiplex PCR; TCRdb stores just in-frame clones and leaves some out. The table lists 55,000 to 80,000 clones, less than 90% of them singletons. The specimen comprised peripheral blood, sampled on day 0 of AZD1222 vaccination. These receptors were obtained from an adult in good health. Both conserved end residues are part of each CDR3. Where a row states a size, it is once, few, many or the class of an expanded clone; other rows omit it.

clone size: once
V gene: TRBV10-1
CDR3 protein: CASSNSRKTAGIPYEQYF

clone size: -
V gene: TRBV30
CDR3 protein: CAWSNRDLQPQHF

clone size: -
V gene: TRBV28
CDR3 protein: CALSQGRSYGYTF

clone size: -
V gene: TRBV19
CDR3 protein: CASSIDGGRQDTQYF

clone size: medium-sized
V gene: TRBV28
CDR3 protein: CASSLYNRWNYGYTF

clone size: -
V gene: TRBV7-2
CDR3 protein: CASSYDRSSGNTIYF

clone size: -
V gene: TRBV4-3
CDR3 protein: CASSPRLGFNEQFF

clone size: -
V gene: TRBV3-1/TRBV3-2
CDR3 protein: CASSQDLKGYTF

clone size: -
V gene: TRBV18
CDR3 protein: CASSPTYLAGQETQYF

clone size: few
V gene: TRBV12-3/TRBV12-4
CDR3 protein: CASSFAQETQYF

clone size: -
V gene: TRBV2
CDR3 protein: CASSDGFRFRRYGYTF

clone size: -
V gene: TRBV7-2
CDR3 protein: CASSLAPWRGAETQYF

clone size: -
V gene: TRBV5-6
CDR3 protein: CASSLTGDYTF

clone size: -
V gene: TRBV19
CDR3 protein: CASSINGGSEQYF

clone size: few
V gene: TRBV6-5
CDR3 protein: CASSRTGRSEQYF

clone size: -
V gene: TRBV6-5
CDR3 protein: CASSYSGLDSGNTIYF

clone size: -
V gene: TRBV7-3
CDR3 protein: CASSFQGGGPLHF

clone size: many
V gene: TRBV4-2
CDR3 protein: CASSPNRGGQETQYF

clone size: few
V gene: TRBV20-1
CDR3 protein: CSAAYQETQYF

clone size: -
V gene: TRBV29-1
CDR3 protein: CSGGTNEQYF

clone size: -
V gene: TRBV6-5
CDR3 protein: CASSGGQADTIYF

clone size: -
V gene: TRBV10-1
CDR3 protein: CASSPRPDSYEQYF

clone size: -
V gene: TRBV6-5
CDR3 protein: CASSRQGRNTEAFF

clone size: -
V gene: TRBV6-2/TRBV6-3
CDR3 protein: CASSFPLAGTTYEQYF

clone size: -
V gene: TRBV5-1
CDR3 protein: CASSPTPPGEGYNEQFF

clone size: -
V gene: TRBV18
CDR3 protein: CASSRFDGQGAGGYTF

clone size: -
V gene: TRBV5-3
CDR3 protein: CARSLDWDTIKMEPQHF

clone size: -
V gene: TRBV7-9
CDR3 protein: CASSLVGFNEKLFF

clone size: -
V gene: TRBV9
CDR3 protein: CASSVSQTGGQETQYF

clone size: -
V gene: TRBV29-1
CDR3 protein: CSATAGGSYNEQFF

clone size: few
V gene: TRBV5-1
CDR3 protein: CASSLWGRGDTEAFF

clone size: -
V gene: TRBV5-1
CDR3 protein: CASSLGPGRGTEAFF

clone size: -
V gene: TRBV24-1
CDR3 protein: CATSDTRLAGGLDTQYF

clone size: -
V gene: TRBV20-1
CDR3 protein: CSASQGLAYNEQFF

clone size: -
V gene: TRBV11-2
CDR3 protein: CASSLGGASGHTGELFF

clone size: -
V gene: TRBV13
CDR3 protein: CASSSSPGTSGGYNEQFF

clone size: -
V gene: TRBV15
CDR3 protein: CATSRAGTDTQYF

clone size: -
V gene: TRBV5-4
CDR3 protein: CASSFGTSGGVKYF

clone size: -
V gene: TRBV28
CDR3 protein: CASSRTTTSEAFF

clone size: once
V gene: TRBV5-1
CDR3 protein: CASSFVNPEETQYF

clone size: -
V gene: TRBV3-1/TRBV3-2
CDR3 protein: CASSQEIGTGGREKLFF

clone size: -
V gene: TRBV28
CDR3 protein: CASSGQMGRRGQPQHF

clone size: -
V gene: TRBV6-5
CDR3 protein: CASSYSTTGELFF

clone size: -
V gene: TRBV19
CDR3 protein: CASSISRGTNYGYTF

clone size: once
V gene: TRBV15
CDR3 protein: CATSAYSDSNYGYTF

clone size: -
V gene: TRBV6-5
CDR3 protein: CASRPSGIVYTEAFF

clone size: -
V gene: TRBV11-1
CDR3 protein: CASSRDILAKNIQYF

clone size: -
V gene: TRBV7-8
CDR3 protein: CASSLEGSAGGYTF

clone size: -
V gene: TRBV5-1
CDR3 protein: CASREIWGAQPQHF

clone size: -
V gene: TRBV5-1
CDR3 protein: CASRSGTGGNEQYF

clone size: -
V gene: TRBV7-9
CDR3 protein: CASSLVYSGYTF